The 20 T cell receptor beta chains given below trace back to one sample, sequenced in a study of blood T cells in healthy people across ages. Using a J-beta primer mix together with a sample-barcoded 5' primer, a second PCR was run for about 7 to 12 cycles. TCRdb re-called the 5' RACE reads through MiXCR, storing one row per CDR3 protein. This table holds around 1.5 million distinct CDR3 sequences, around 39% found once. Sequencing was done on a sample of blood. The receptors shown here come from a woman under 30 in good health.

The rearrangement links TRBV5-1 to TRBJ2-1; TRBD2 matches 7 bases. J gave up 0 bases and V 4 bases, and 13 bases lay outside the gene matches. The CDR3 has 18 residues. Germline CDR1 reads SGHRS; CDR2 reads YFSETQ. The CDR3 region has the DNA TGCGCCAGCAGCGGGGGGGTCCCGCTCTCAAGCTCCTACAATGAGCAGTTCTTC. It codes for CASSGGVPLSSSYNEQFF. Full variable domain (missing parts from reference TRBV5-1 and TRBJ2-1): KAGVTQTPRYLIKTRGQQVTLSCSPISGHRSVSWYQQTPGQGLQFLFEYFSETQRNKGNFPGRFSGRQFSNSRSEMNVSTLELGDSALYLCASSGGVPLSSSYNEQFFGPGTRLTVL.

This clonotype has at least ten counts. The rearrangement links TRBV11-2 to TRBJ1-2; no reliable D call. V dropped 5 bases and J dropped 0 bases, with 7 bases sitting between them. The V gene's germline CDR1 is SGHAT and CDR2 FQNNGV. The CDR3 spans 13 residues. CDR3 in DNA: TGTGCCAGCAGCGTCGGCCCTAACTATGGCTACACCTTC. The encoded protein is CASSVGPNYGYTF.

The J gene is TRBJ2-7, the V gene TRBV14; D may be TRBD1 (6 bases). Germline-derived CDR1 and CDR2 are SGHDN and FVKESK. The V and J ends lost 0 bases and 2 bases respectively, with 17 bases between them. The CDR3 runs to 17 residues. The CDR3 loop is CASSQDEGTQVAYEQYF. The CDR3 nucleotides read TGTGCCAGCAGCCAAGATGAGGGGACACAAGTAGCCTACGAGCAGTACTTC.

The chain combines TRBV7-2 with TRBJ2-1, with TRBD2 identical over 9 bases. CDR1 is SGHTA, CDR2 FQGNSA, per germline. The CDR3 runs 17 residues. V was clipped by 2 bases and J by 7 bases; unmatched bases: 12. CDR3 sequence: CASSLRPAGGSRNEQFF. Here the CDR3 DNA reads TGTGCCAGCAGCTTAAGGCCGGCGGGGGGGAGCAGGAATGAGCAGTTCTTC.

On this clonotype: Relative to the germline gene, one junction end is altered; a read error may explain this. The chain combines TRBV28 with TRBJ2-4; 11 bases agree with TRBD2. Gene TRBJ2-7 matches the end of the DNA better, so the J call may be wrong. The CDR3 sequence is 15 residues long. Per the germline V gene, CDR1 is MDHEN and CDR2 is SYDVKM. The DNA for the CDR3 is TGTGCCTGCAGTCCATTAGCGGGGGGGCGGTACGAGCAGTACTTC. It codes for CACSPLAGGRYEQYF.

The chain uses TRBV4-2 and TRBJ2-2; tentatively, D is TRBD1 (5 bases). Germline CDR1 and CDR2: LGHNA and YNFKEQ. CDR3 length: 16 amino acids. Trimming pared 4 bases from V and 1 base from J, leaving 13 bases between. The CDR3 sequence: CASSPLGRVNTGELFF. As DNA, the CDR3 is TGTGCCAGCAGCCCCCTCGGCAGGGTGAACACCGGGGAGCTGTTTTTT.

This clonotype has more than one count but fewer than ten. J is TRBJ1-2 and V is TRBV21-1; the table names TRBD1, a call not compared with the DNA. TRBV21-1 is a recognized pseudogene. The CDR3 spans 16 residues. As DNA, the CDR3 is TGTGCCAGTAGCTCAGAGCGGGACACTTCTAACTATGGCTACACCTTC. As protein: CASSSERDTSNYGYTF.

V is TRBV12-3 or TRBV12-4 and J is TRBJ2-7; 10 nucleotides align to TRBD1. The CDR3 covers 14 residues. V gave up 6 bases and J gave up 3 bases; unmatched junction bases: 5. This chain's CDR3 is CASRPTGGVYEQYF. For the CDR3, the DNA is TGTGCCAGCAGACCGACAGGGGGCGTCTACGAGCAGTACTTC.

The V gene is TRBV5-1, the J gene TRBJ1-5; D is unclear. Germline V CDR1 and CDR2: SGHRS, YFSETQ. V lost 3 bases and J lost 3, with 10 bases in between. This CDR3 is 14 amino acids long. CDR3 loop: CASSSGENNQPQHF. CDR3 nucleotide sequence: TGCGCCAGCAGCTCCGGGGAGAACAATCAGCCCCAGCATTTT.

The chain joins TRBV6-2 or TRBV6-3 to TRBJ1-5; D is unresolved. V dropped 0 bases and J dropped 11 bases, with 8 bases sitting between them. Germline assignment: CDR1 MNHEY and CDR2 SVGEGT. The CDR3 totals 12 residues. The CDR3 region has the DNA TGTGCCAGCAGTTACTCAGCGGAAACCCAGCATTTT. Its translation: CASSYSAETQHF.

V usage is TRBV6-6 and J usage is TRBJ2-7; 9 nucleotides align to TRBD1. CDR3 length: 16 amino acids. The J segment lost 7 bases and the V segment lost 6 bases, leaving 16 bases of the junction unmatched. Per the germline V gene, CDR1 is MNHNY and CDR2 is SVGAGI (reference sequence). The CDR3 region is CASSPGQGSSYNEQYF. The DNA for the CDR3 is TGTGCCAGCAGCCCCGGACAGGGGAGCTCCTACAATGAGCAGTACTTC.

With respect to this clonotype: The junction departs from the called germline gene at one end, perhaps through a read error. The rearrangement links TRBV9 to TRBJ2-1, with 9 nucleotides matching TRBD2. Per germline, CDR1 SGDLS and CDR2 YYNGEE. This CDR3 contains 15 residues. The CDR3: CASSVVAAGGDEQFF. As DNA, the CDR3 is TGCGCCAGCAGCGTTGTGGCAGCGGGGGGCGATGAGCAGTTCTTC.

This CDR3 is CAWNEESNQPQHF. DNA for the CDR3: TGTGCCTGGAATGAGGAGAGTAATCAGCCCCAGCATTTT. The chain joins TRBV30 to TRBJ1-5; D uncertain. The CDR3 consists of 13 residues. The germline gives CDR1 GTSNPN, CDR2 SVGIG (reference sequence). The V end lost 4 bases, the J end lost 4 bases, and 11 bases lay between the germline ends.

J is TRBJ2-5 and V is TRBV3-1, with D perhaps given as TRBD1 or TRBD2 (6 bases each). Germline loops: CDR1 LGHDT, CDR2 YNNKEL (reference sequence). This CDR3 has 16 amino acids. Trimming shortened V by 0 bases and J by 5 bases, and 16 bases separated the two germline ends. The chain's CDR3 is CASSQDLGGLGETQYF. CDR3 nucleotide sequence: TGTGCCAGCAGCCAAGATCTAGGGGGGTTGGGGGAGACCCAGTACTTC.

V is TRBV2 and J is TRBJ2-2; D may be TRBD1 (5 bases). The germline V gene encodes CDR1 SNHLY and CDR2 FYNNEI. The V gene lost 2 bases and the J gene lost 5 bases, with 12 bases spanning the gap. The length of the CDR3 is 15 residues. This chain's CDR3 is CASSERQGATGELFF. The CDR3 nucleotides are TGTGCCAGCAGTGAACGTCAGGGTGCTACCGGGGAGCTGTTTTTT.

The genes are TRBV15 and TRBJ2-7; weak D call: TRBD2 (6 bases). This CDR3 has 15 amino acids. Germline loops: CDR1 LNHNV, CDR2 YYDKDF (reference sequence). Between the trimmed V and J ends, which lost 0 bases and 4 bases, there was a span of 13 bases. The CDR3: CATSREGTSIYEQYF. The DNA of the CDR3 is TGTGCCACCAGCAGAGAAGGGACTTCGATTTACGAGCAGTACTTC.

This chain connects TRBV5-1 to TRBJ2-7, with 8 bases aligning to TRBD1. The DNA end lines up better with TRBJ2-5; the J call may be wrong. Germline V gene lookup returns CDR1 SGHRS and CDR2 YFSETQ. The CDR3 has 15 residues. The CDR3 DNA reads TGCGCCAGCAGTTGGGGACAGGCGGGCGGGGAGACCCAGTACTTC. Translation gives CASSWGQAGGETQYF.

This sequence joins TRBV6-6 and TRBJ2-2; D ambiguous. In germline, CDR1 is MNHNY, CDR2 SVGAGI (reference sequence). Deletions cut 4 bases from V and 4 bases from J, with 13 bases between. The CDR3 runs to 15 residues. In DNA, the CDR3 is TGTGCCAGCAGTTTTGGACGGACCTCCACCGGGGAGCTGTTTTTT. It is translated as CASSFGRTSTGELFF.

The rearrangement joins TRBV5-1 to TRBJ1-4; 7 positions match TRBD1. The CDR3 has 16 residues. The junction had 12 bases not matched to a gene; V was cut back by 3 bases and J by 7 bases. CDR1 SGHRS and CDR2 YFSETQ come from the germline V gene. The CDR3 reads CASSSYGQVGGEKLFF. CDR3 DNA: TGCGCCAGCAGCTCCTACGGACAGGTTGGGGGTGAAAAACTGTTTTTT.

The sample holds a few counts of this clonotype. The chain links TRBV10-3 to TRBJ2-1, with a weak D call TRBD1 (7 bases). V lost 11 bases and J 3 bases, leaving 14 bases between the germline ends. CDR3 size: 13 residues. Per germline, CDR1 ENHRY and CDR2 SYGVKD. This CDR3 reads CAVQGGSYNEQFF. The CDR3 DNA follows: TGTGCCGTCCAGGGGGGCAGCTACAATGAGCAGTTCTTC.